Included here is one T cell receptor beta chain sequence, with context. What antigen it recognizes has not been identified. It has no much larger one-base neighbor in the sample; base qualities were not kept. TCRbeta CDR3 regions were amplified from genomic DNA by means of the immunoSEQ Assay, a bias-controlled multiplex PCR. As for the original processing: The number of nucleated cells in each sample was estimated by amplification of reference gene primers within the assay. To quantify the absolute abundance of each unique TCRbeta CDR3 rearrangement, sequence reads were collapsed and filtered. Productive Simpson clonality was computed per sample as the square root of Simpson's diversity index over productive rearrangements. TCRdb took over this immuneACCESS table, retaining in-frame rearrangements with V and J assigned. Such tables are incomplete; in checked studies, under half of the missing clones stem from an unresolved V gene, and the remainder is unexplained. V and J calls and clone size are copied from that table; D and trimming were computed from the DNA. The sample profile shows about 100,000 clones; approximately 88% of them were found once. Roughly 11% of the sample comes from the top ten.

The collaborating institutions used their own protocols to collect whole blood in K2EDTA tubes. For TCRbeta analysis, collaborator samples were shipped as frozen whole blood, as isolated PBMCs, or as DNA extracted from either sample type. This record belongs to a study of blood T cell repertoires in COVID-19 (TCRdb year 2020). About the full investigation: Samples from collaborators originated in the United States, Italy and Spain and spanned both the acute and convalescent phases of COVID-19. The material from the prospective study consisted of cDNA or gDNA derived from T cells, B-cell-depleted T cells, or PBMCs. The dataset comprised deeply sampled blood TCRbeta repertoires from subjects exposed to, actively infected with, or recovered from COVID-19. The repertoires were released in a freely available public database meant as a resource for research on the immune response to SARS-CoV-2. Samples came from the ongoing ImmuneRACE study (first 160 participants) plus 1,254 subjects from 6 global collaborators. A de-identified subject ID, COVID-19 status, age in years and sex were almost always included in the sample metadata. HLA class I and class II types, where available, came from metadata supplied by the sample provider rather than from assay-based typing.

Reading the germline V gene gives CDR1 MGHRA and CDR2 YSYEKL. Germline trimming amounts to 0 bases on V and 6 bases on J, with 1 as the count of junction bases outside the gene matches. The CDR3 goes from the cysteine to the phenylalanine over 14 residues. The only DNA kept is the CDR3, 42 bases in frame from the first base. Beyond this particular receptor, the publication reports: The quantity of clinical and demographic metadata differed by source and by participant and was supplied without curation.

This sequence originates from a man older than 75 with acute or convalescent COVID-19. The sample comprised peripheral blood. The chain employs TRBV4-1 and TRBJ1-5; 8 bases in the middle match TRBD1. The nucleotide sequence reads as follows: TGCGCCAGCAGCCAAGATACAGGGGGTCAGCCCCAGCATTTT. The resulting protein is CASSQDTGGQPQHF.